This TCR beta chain was captured in a study of cytomegalovirus exposure and HLA in healthy donors. General study points: Excluded were some V segments that proved indistinguishable, including TRBV6-2 and TRBV6-3. Apparent HLA restriction characterized most CMV-associated TCR beta chains in a later analysis.

Trimming cost V 1 base and J 1 base; bases outside gene matches: 2. Germline CDR1 LNHNV, CDR2 YYDKDF (reference sequence). The CDR3 has 15 amino acids. In the PCR, 60 Vbeta and 13 Jbeta primers were used. TCRdb's copy holds only in-frame clones and misses some; the assay was immunoSEQ multiplex PCR. The sample has some 120,000 clones, 6.5% to 9.5% seen once. Comments on this clone: The antigen remains undetermined.

This TCR came from a woman in her thirties or forties in good health and CMV-seropositive. The chain couples TRBV15 to TRBJ2-3; 7 nucleotides match TRBD2. Sequencing was carried out using PBMCs. The DNA of the CDR3 is TGTGCCACCAGCAGAGGACGGGGGGGCACAGATACGCAGTATTTT. This encodes CATSRGRGGTDTQYF. The complete variable domain, with remaining parts taken from reference TRBV15 and TRBJ2-3, reads DAMVIQNPRYQVTQFGKPVTLSCSQTLNHNVMYWYQQKSSQAPKLLFHYYDKDFNNEADTPDNFQSRRPNTSFCFLDIRSPGLGDTAMYLCATSRGRGGTDTQYFGPGTRLTVL.